The 29 T cell receptor beta chains presented below share a single source sample, sequenced in a study of T cells in women clearing cervical HPV infection. Profiling relied on immunoSEQ multiplex PCR, and the TCRdb table lists in-frame clones only, not all of them. The repertoire table contains 44,000 or so clones. What was sequenced was blood buffy coat. These receptors were collected from a woman between 18 and 70 years old with a cervical HPV16 infection that either progressed to CIN3+ or cleared (not recorded which).

In the case of this clone: The missing CDR3 end, 3 residues past where the read stops, is filled in from the germline J gene. The chain uses TRBV19 and TRBJ1-2, with D perhaps TRBD1 (5 bases). The CDR3 length is 16 residues. From germline, CDR1 is LNHDA and CDR2 SQIVND (reference sequence). Here the CDR3 reads CASSIVPSGGVDTYTF. CDR3 bases read: TGTGCCAGTAGTATAGTGCCTAGCGGGGGGGTGGATACC. The full variable domain, completed using reference TRBV19 and TRBJ1-2, is DGGITQSPKYLFRKEGQNVTLSCEQNLNHDAMYWYRQDPGQGLRLIYYSQIVNDFQKGDIAEGYSVSREKKESFPLTVTSAQKNPTAFYLCASSIVPSGGVDTYTFGSGTRLTVV.

In the case of this clone: The read falls 3 residues short of the CDR3 end, and the missing part is taken from the germline J gene. The gene calls are TRBV7-9 and TRBJ2-5; 7 nucleotides line up with TRBD2. CDR1 and CDR2 from the germline V gene are SEHNR and FQNEAQ (reference sequence). J gave up 5 bases and V 4 bases, and 7 bases lay outside the gene matches. The length of the CDR3 is 14 residues. CDR3 residues: CASSSRLAPETQYF. CDR3 DNA (partial): TGTGCCAGCAGCTCCCGACTAGCCCCTGAGACC.

With respect to this clone: Read sequence stops 3 residues before the CDR3 end, and the germline J gene provides the missing end. This chain links TRBV7-9 with TRBJ2-1, with D perhaps matching TRBD1 (5 bases). Trimming pared 7 bases from V and 7 bases from J, leaving 14 bases between. The CDR3 is made up of 13 amino acids. Per the germline V gene, CDR1 is SEHNR and CDR2 is FQNEAQ (reference sequence). The covered CDR3 bases are TGTGCCAGCACCGCCCATTCAGGGAATGAG. Protein: CASTAHSGNE. The entire CDR3 sequence reads CASTAHSGNEQFF.

Comment on this clone: With the read ending 3 residues before the CDR3 end, the germline J gene is used to fill in that end. This chain joins TRBV11-2 and TRBJ1-2, with D tentatively TRBD1 (6 bases). Trimming took off 4 bases at V and 6 bases at J, with 15 bases between the two ends. Germline V gene sequence: CDR1 SGHAT, CDR2 FQNNGV. The CDR3 is 14 amino acids. The sequenced CDR3 bases are TGTGCCAGCAGCTCGAATCAGGGGAAAAATGGC. It codes for CASSSNQGKNG. The CDR3 reads in full as CASSSNQGKNGYTF.

Comment on this clone: The DNA ends 3 residues before the CDR3 does, and the rest of the CDR3 is filled in from the germline J gene. The J gene is TRBJ2-3, the V gene TRBV2; 8 bases match TRBD2. The germline V gene has CDR1 SNHLY and CDR2 FYNNEI. The CDR3 is 16 residues long. V lost 7 bases, J lost 3 bases, and 12 bases stayed unmatched. The CDR3 here is CASIRYGAGETDTQYF. The covered CDR3 bases are TGTGCCAGCATTCGTTATGGAGCGGGGGAAACAGATACG.

The CDR3 sequence is CARSGETGNSGPQHF. CDR3 DNA (partial): TGTGCCAGAAGCGGGGAGACAGGGAATTCAGGGCCC. V is TRBV5-3 and J is TRBJ1-5; the match to TRBD1 covers 7 bases. The read ends 3 residues before the CDR3 terminus; that terminus is restored from the germline J gene. TRBV5-3 is treated as an ORF (open reading frame) with a function not yet certain. The ends lost 4 bases at V and 9 bases at J; junction bases unmatched: 13. This CDR3 region has 15 residues.

The sequenced CDR3 bases are TGCAGTGCTAGAGATGATGGGACACTCTTCGCG. The encoded protein is CSARDDGTLFA. The CDR3 in its entirety is CSARDDGTLFAAFF. The V and J genes are TRBV20-1 and TRBJ1-1, with a possible D match to TRBD1 (6 bases). The read falls 3 residues short of the CDR3 end, and the missing part is taken from the germline J gene. The germline gives CDR1 DFQATT, CDR2 SNEGSKA (reference sequence). The length of the CDR3 is 14 residues.

Note on this clone: Read coverage stops 3 residues before the CDR3 terminus; the germline J gene supplies the remainder. The identical CDR3 is also encoded by other nucleotide sequences in the sample. J is TRBJ1-3 and V is TRBV10-1, with D possibly being TRBD1 (6 bases). Per the germline V gene, CDR1 is WNHNN and CDR2 is SYGVQD (reference sequence). V was cut by 3 bases and J by 0 bases, with 21 bases left in between. The CDR3 contains 19 residues. The part of the CDR3 DNA that was read is TGCGCCAGCAGTGAAGAGTGGGACACGGGAAATGTCTCTGGAAACACC. Protein: CASSEEWDTGNVSGNT. The CDR3 reads in full as CASSEEWDTGNVSGNTIYF.

As concerns this clone: The read ends 3 residues before the CDR3 terminus; that terminus is restored from the germline J gene. The chain combines TRBV6-1 with TRBJ2-7; D perhaps matches TRBD1 (5 bases). Germline V gives CDR1 MNHNS, CDR2 SASEGT. Deletions cut 3 bases from V and 4 bases from J, with 13 bases between. The CDR3 consists of 14 residues. This CDR3 is CASSDVGVIYEQYF. The sequenced CDR3 bases are TGTGCCAGCAGTGACGTAGGGGTTATTTACGAG.

As concerns this clone: Read coverage stops 3 residues before the CDR3 terminus; the germline J gene supplies the remainder. Other DNA sequences within the sample encode an identical CDR3. J is TRBJ2-3 and V is TRBV5-1; 12 bases line up with TRBD2. Germline V gives CDR1 SGHRS, CDR2 YFSETQ. The CDR3 runs to 14 residues. Here the CDR3 reads CASSLAGGQETQYF. The CDR3 DNA, read in part, is TGCGCCAGCAGCCTAGCGGGGGGGCAAGAGACG.

In regard to this clone: The read stops 3 residues short of the end of the CDR3; the missing end is completed from the germline J gene. V gene TRBV29-1 combines with J gene TRBJ1-1; D uncertain. V lost 2 bases and J lost 3, with 10 bases in between. The CDR3 extends over 13 amino acids. Germline-derived CDR1 and CDR2 are SQVTM and ANQGSEA. The part of the CDR3 DNA that was read is TGCAGCGTTGAACAAGTCAGGTACACTGAA. Its translation is CSVEQVRYTE. The entire CDR3 protein is CSVEQVRYTEAFF.

A note on this clone: The read ends 3 residues before the CDR3 terminus; that terminus is restored from the germline J gene. J is TRBJ1-2 and V is TRBV7-9; perhaps TRBD1 as D (5 bases). There are 14 residues in the CDR3. CDR1 and CDR2 (germline): SEHNR, FQNEAQ (reference sequence). The CDR3 reads CASRPGGGYYDYTF. The part of the CDR3 DNA that was read is TGTGCCAGCAGGCCGGGCGGGGGTTACTACGAC. The full variable domain, rest sourced from reference TRBV7-9 and TRBJ1-2, is DTGVSQNPRHKITKRGQNVTFRCDPISEHNRLYWYRQTLGQGPEFLTYFQNEAQLEKSRLLSDRFSAERPKGSFSTLEIQRTEQGDSAMYLCASRPGGGYYDYTFGSGTRLTVV.

CDR3 protein: CSARDMLGGTTNSPLHF. The DNA read from the CDR3 is TGCAGTGCTAGAGATATGTTAGGCGGTACGACGAATTCACCC. The chain recombines TRBV20-1 with TRBJ1-6; unclear D gene. Sequencing ends 3 residues short of the CDR3 end; the germline J gene provides the rest. The CDR3 spans 17 residues. CDR1 and CDR2 (germline): DFQATT, SNEGSKA (reference sequence). Trimming left V 0 bases short and J 7 bases short, with 19 bases between.

Details on this clone: The read falls 3 residues short of the CDR3 end, and the missing part is taken from the germline J gene. The rearrangement joins TRBV6-2 or TRBV6-3 to TRBJ2-4; 12 positions match TRBD2. This CDR3 contains 16 residues. The germline V gene has CDR1 MNHEY and CDR2 SVGEGT. The CDR3 loop is CASRTETSGGGETQYF. CDR3 DNA, as far as it was read: TGTGCCAGCAGAACCGAGACTAGCGGGGGTGGTGAGACT.

To note about this clone: The DNA ends 3 residues before the CDR3 does, and the rest of the CDR3 is filled in from the germline J gene. This sequence joins TRBV7-9 and TRBJ1-5; D is possibly TRBD1 (6 bases). Germline loops: CDR1 SEHNR, CDR2 FQNEAQ (reference sequence). The V end was cut by 1 base, the J end by 1 base, with 8 bases between. The CDR3 covers 15 residues. The CDR3 spells CASSLDRASNQPQHF. The covered CDR3 bases are TGTGCCAGCAGCTTAGACAGGGCCAGCAATCAGCCC.

Comments on this clone: The sequence runs out 3 residues before the end of the CDR3; the remainder is reconstructed from the germline J gene. The genes are TRBV5-1 and TRBJ1-4; perhaps TRBD1 as D (6 bases). The CDR3 sequence is 15 residues long. Germline V gene lookup returns CDR1 SGHRS and CDR2 YFSETQ. Partial CDR3 DNA: TGCGCCAGCAGCCGGACAGTCTCTGGGGCCAACGTA. Encoded protein: CASSRTVSGANV. The whole CDR3 protein reads CASSRTVSGANVLFF.

Here the CDR3 reads CASSLGQGSEKLFF. The DNA read from the CDR3 is TGTGCCAGCAGCTTAGGACAGGGGTCTGAAAAA. This sequence joins TRBV7-7 and TRBJ1-4; 8 bases are shared with TRBD1. The observed sequence ends 3 residues before the CDR3 terminus, with the missing tail filled in from the germline J gene. In germline, CDR1 is SSHAT, CDR2 FNYEAQ (reference sequence). CDR3 length equals 14 residues. The junction had 2 bases not matched to a gene; V was cut back by 1 base and J by 7 bases.

In the case of this clone: Read sequence stops 3 residues before the CDR3 end, and the germline J gene provides the missing end. This chain uses TRBV6-1 with TRBJ1-2; D is uncertain. There are 14 residues in the CDR3. Germline CDR1 is MNHNS and CDR2 is SASEGT. CDR3 bases read: TGTGCCAGCAGTGAAGAATCCCTTAGTATCCGC. Translated, it gives CASSEESLSIR. The whole CDR3 protein is CASSEESLSIRYTF.

As to this clone: Read sequence stops 3 residues before the CDR3 end, and the germline J gene provides the missing end. The gene calls are TRBV28 and TRBJ1-2; D might be TRBD1 (5 bases). The CDR3 extends over 14 amino acids. Germline CDR1 and CDR2: MDHEN and SYDVKM. Trimming pared 5 bases from V and 5 bases from J, leaving 15 bases between. CDR3 sequence reads: CASSPLTGGYGYTF. The sequenced CDR3 bases are TGTGCCAGCAGTCCCCTGACGGGGGGATATGGC.

Of note for this clone: The read ends 3 residues shy of where the CDR3 ends; the end is completed using the germline J gene. V and J are TRBV7-6 and TRBJ1-5; D call uncertain. Germline CDR1 reads SGHVS; CDR2 reads FNYEAQ. The CDR3 sequence is 13 residues long. V was shortened by 2 bases and J by 5 bases, with 7 bases between the two germline ends. The DNA read from the CDR3 is TGTGCCAGCAGCTTATCCCCCGATCAGCCC. Amino acid sequence: CASSLSPDQP. The entire CDR3 is CASSLSPDQPQHF.

On this clone: Other nucleotide sequences from this sample produce the same CDR3. CDR3 DNA, as far as it was read: TGTGCCAGTAGAGATAACAGGAAGAATAATTCACCG. This sequence encodes CASRDNRKNNSP. In full, the CDR3 reads CASRDNRKNNSPLFF. The rearrangement joins TRBV19 to TRBJ2-2; possibly TRBD1 for D (5 bases). The read gets to within 3 residues of the CDR3 end, and the germline J gene fills in the rest. This CDR3 has 15 amino acids. Germline CDR1 reads LNHDA; CDR2 reads SQIVND (reference sequence).

Concerning this clone itself: The missing CDR3 end, 3 residues past where the read stops, is filled in from the germline J gene. The chain has TRBV18 and TRBJ1-2; TRBD1 agrees at 7 bases. From germline, CDR1 is KGHSH and CDR2 LQKENI. The CDR3 is 13 residues long. V was pared by 10 bases and J by 0 bases, with 5 bases of the junction left unmatched. The chain's CDR3 is CATSQGPNYGYTF. The CDR3 DNA, read in part, is TGTGCCACTTCACAGGGGCCTAACTATGGC. Using reference TRBV18 and TRBJ1-2 for the parts outside the CDR3, the full variable domain is NAGVMQNPRHLVRRRGQEARLRCSPMKGHSHVYWYRQLPEEGLKFMVYLQKENIIDESGMPKERFSAEFPKEGPSILRIQQVVRGDSAAYFCATSQGPNYGYTFGSGTRLTVV.

Concerning this clone itself: The read terminates 3 residues before the CDR3 end, so the remaining end is supplied by the germline J gene. The chain recombines TRBV7-3 with TRBJ2-3; D not resolved. V dropped 4 bases and J dropped 0 bases, with 5 bases sitting between them. CDR3 size: 13 residues. In germline, CDR1 is SGHTA, CDR2 FQGTGA. The CDR3 region is CASSSSSTDTQYF. The sequenced part of the CDR3 DNA is TGTGCCAGCAGCTCCTCTAGCACAGATACG.

About this clone itself: The read ends 3 residues before the CDR3 terminus; that terminus is restored from the germline J gene. The chain recombines TRBV19 with TRBJ1-2; maybe TRBD1 (5 bases). The germline V gene has CDR1 LNHDA and CDR2 SQIVND (reference sequence). The CDR3 extends over 11 amino acids. CDR3 DNA, as far as it was read: TGTGCCAGTAGTCAGGGCTACGAC. Its translation is CASSQGYD. The CDR3, in full, reads CASSQGYDYTF.

For this clone: The CDR3 extends 3 residues past the end of the read, so its final part is completed from the germline J gene. V is TRBV7-9 and J is TRBJ1-2, with a weak D call TRBD1 (5 bases). Germline CDR1 and CDR2: SEHNR and FQNEAQ (reference sequence). The CDR3 runs to 13 residues. CDR3 DNA (partial): TGTGCCAGCACCGCCCATTCAGGGAATGAC. It codes for CASTAHSGND. The full CDR3 sequence reads CASTAHSGNDYTF.

A word on this clone: The CDR3 end falls 3 residues outside the read, so it is completed with the germline J gene. V gene TRBV5-5 combines with J gene TRBJ1-4; the D gene is possibly TRBD1 (5 bases). Trimming removed 0 bases at V and 7 bases at J, with 13 bases between. From germline, CDR1 is SGHKS and CDR2 YYEKEE (reference sequence). The CDR3 spans 15 residues. This CDR3 is CASSLEAREGEKLFF. The part of the CDR3 DNA that was read is TGTGCCAGCAGCTTGGAAGCCAGGGAGGGTGAAAAA.

Comment on this clone: The CDR3 end is not reached by the read, which stops 3 residues before it; the germline J gene fills it in. The chain couples TRBV20-1 to TRBJ2-3; 9 bases are a match to TRBD2. Trimming removed 6 bases from V and 5 bases from J; junction bases left unmatched: 15. There are 16 residues in the CDR3. CDR1 and CDR2 from the germline V gene are DFQATT and SNEGSKA (reference sequence). CDR3 bases read: TGCAGTGCAGAGGGAGGGAGCGGGGGGCCTGAAGATACG. Its translation is CSAEGGSGGPEDT. From start to end, the CDR3 is CSAEGGSGGPEDTQYF.

CDR3 DNA, as far as it was read: TGTGCCACCAGCAGAGATACTCGCGGGTACGAG. Protein product: CATSRDTRGYE. The CDR3 reads in full as CATSRDTRGYEQYF. The chain couples TRBV15 to TRBJ2-7, with D tentatively TRBD2 (5 bases). The read halts 3 residues ahead of the CDR3 end, with the missing end drawn from the germline J gene. With 0 bases removed from V and 4 bases from J, the gap between germline ends came to 10 bases. The CDR3 consists of 14 residues. The germline gives CDR1 LNHNV, CDR2 YYDKDF (reference sequence).

This CDR3 is CSAGQGTMNTEAFF. Partial CDR3 DNA: TGCAGCGCAGGACAGGGGACAATGAACACTGAA. The chain carries TRBV29-1 and TRBJ1-1; TRBD1 agrees at 9 bases. The read halts 3 residues ahead of the CDR3 end, with the missing end drawn from the germline J gene. The CDR3 covers 14 residues. Looked up from germline, CDR1 is SQVTM and CDR2 is ANQGSEA. Trimming took 7 bases from V and 0 from J; bases not matched to a gene: 6.